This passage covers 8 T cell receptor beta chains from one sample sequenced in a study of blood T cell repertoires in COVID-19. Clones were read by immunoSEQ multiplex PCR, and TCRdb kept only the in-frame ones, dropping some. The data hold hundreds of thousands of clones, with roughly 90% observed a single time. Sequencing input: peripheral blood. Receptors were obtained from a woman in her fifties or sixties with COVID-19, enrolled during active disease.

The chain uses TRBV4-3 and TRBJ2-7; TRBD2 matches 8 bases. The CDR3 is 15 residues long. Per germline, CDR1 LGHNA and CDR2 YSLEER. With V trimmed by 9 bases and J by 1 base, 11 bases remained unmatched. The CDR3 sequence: CASSLRGVGSYEQYF. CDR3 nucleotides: TGCGCCAGTAGCTTGCGGGGGGTTGGGTCCTACGAGCAGTACTTC.

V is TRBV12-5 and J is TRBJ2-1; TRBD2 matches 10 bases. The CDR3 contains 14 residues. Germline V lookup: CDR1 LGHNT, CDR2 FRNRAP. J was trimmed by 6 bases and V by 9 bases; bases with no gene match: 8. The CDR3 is CASKLAGYINEQFF. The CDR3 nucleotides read TGTGCTAGCAAACTAGCGGGGTATATCAATGAGCAGTTCTTC.

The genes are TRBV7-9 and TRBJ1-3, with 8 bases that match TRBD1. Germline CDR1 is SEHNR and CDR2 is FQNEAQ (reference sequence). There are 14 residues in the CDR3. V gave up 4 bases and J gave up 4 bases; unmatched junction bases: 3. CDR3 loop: CASSSGGLGNTIYF. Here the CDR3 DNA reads TGTGCCAGCAGCTCAGGGGGCCTCGGAAACACCATATATTTT.

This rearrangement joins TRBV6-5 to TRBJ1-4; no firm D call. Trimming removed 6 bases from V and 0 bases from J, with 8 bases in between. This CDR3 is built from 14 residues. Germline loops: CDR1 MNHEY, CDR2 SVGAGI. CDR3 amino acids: CASSRGSTNEKLFF. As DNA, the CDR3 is TGTGCCAGCAGCCGGGGTTCAACTAATGAAAAACTGTTTTTT.

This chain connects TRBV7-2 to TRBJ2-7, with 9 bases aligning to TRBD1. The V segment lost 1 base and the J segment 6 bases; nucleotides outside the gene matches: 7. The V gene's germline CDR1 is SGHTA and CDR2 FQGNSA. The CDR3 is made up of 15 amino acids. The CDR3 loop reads CASSLGAGQGGEQYF. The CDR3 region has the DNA TGTGCCAGCAGCTTAGGTGCGGGACAGGGCGGCGAGCAGTACTTC.

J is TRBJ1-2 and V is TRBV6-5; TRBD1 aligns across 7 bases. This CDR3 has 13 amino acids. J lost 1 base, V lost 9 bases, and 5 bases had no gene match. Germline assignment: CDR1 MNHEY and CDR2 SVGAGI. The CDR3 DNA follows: TGTGCCAGTACAGGGGACCTTAACTATGGCTACACCTTC. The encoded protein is CASTGDLNYGYTF.

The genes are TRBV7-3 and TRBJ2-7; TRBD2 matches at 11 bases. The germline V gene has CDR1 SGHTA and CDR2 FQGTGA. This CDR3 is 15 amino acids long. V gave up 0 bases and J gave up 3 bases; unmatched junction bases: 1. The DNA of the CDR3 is TGTGCCAGCAGCTTAACTAGCGGGGGGGTCTACGAGCAGTACTTC. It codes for CASSLTSGGVYEQYF.

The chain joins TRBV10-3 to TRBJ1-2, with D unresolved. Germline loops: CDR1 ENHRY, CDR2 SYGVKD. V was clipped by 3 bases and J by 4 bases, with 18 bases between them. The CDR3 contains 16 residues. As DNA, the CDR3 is TGTGCCATCAGTGATCCCCCCCAGCGCAAAGCCTATGGCTACACCTTC. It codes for CAISDPPQRKAYGYTF.